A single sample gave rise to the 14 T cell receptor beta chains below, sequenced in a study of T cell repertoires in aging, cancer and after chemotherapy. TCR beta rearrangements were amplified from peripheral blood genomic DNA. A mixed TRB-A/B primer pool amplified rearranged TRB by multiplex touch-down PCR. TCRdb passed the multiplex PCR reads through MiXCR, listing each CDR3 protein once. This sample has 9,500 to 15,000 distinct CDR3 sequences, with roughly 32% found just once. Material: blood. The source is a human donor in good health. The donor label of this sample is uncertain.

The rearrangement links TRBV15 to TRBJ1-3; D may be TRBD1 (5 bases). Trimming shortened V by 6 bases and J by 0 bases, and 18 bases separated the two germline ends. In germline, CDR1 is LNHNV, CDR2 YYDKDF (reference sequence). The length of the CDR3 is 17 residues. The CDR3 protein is CATRVGGKSISGNTIYF. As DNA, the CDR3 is TGTGCCACCAGGGTGGGGGGAAAATCAATCTCTGGAAACACCATATATTTT. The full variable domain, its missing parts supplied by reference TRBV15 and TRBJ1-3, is DAMVIQNPRYQVTQFGKPVTLSCSQTLNHNVMYWYQQKSSQAPKLLFHYYDKDFNNEADTPDNFQSRRPNTSFCFLDIRSPGLGDTAMYLCATRVGGKSISGNTIYFGEGSWLTVV.

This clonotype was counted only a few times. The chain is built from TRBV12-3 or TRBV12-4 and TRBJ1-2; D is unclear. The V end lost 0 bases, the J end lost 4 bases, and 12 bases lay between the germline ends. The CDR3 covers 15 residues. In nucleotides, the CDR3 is TGTGCCAGCAGTTTAGCGCGGGTTGGAGGCTATGGCTACACCTTC. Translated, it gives CASSLARVGGYGYTF.

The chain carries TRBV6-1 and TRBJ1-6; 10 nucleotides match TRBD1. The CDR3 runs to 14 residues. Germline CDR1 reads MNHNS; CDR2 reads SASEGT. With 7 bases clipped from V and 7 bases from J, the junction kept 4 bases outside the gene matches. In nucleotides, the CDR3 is TGTGCCAGCAAAGGACAGGGGGGAAATTCACCCCTCCACTTT. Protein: CASKGQGGNSPLHF.

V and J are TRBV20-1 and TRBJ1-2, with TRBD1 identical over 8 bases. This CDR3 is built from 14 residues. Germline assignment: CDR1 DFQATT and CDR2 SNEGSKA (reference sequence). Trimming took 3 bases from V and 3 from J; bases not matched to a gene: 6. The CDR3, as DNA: TGCAGTGCTAGGCAGACAGGGGACGACTATGGCTACACCTTC. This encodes CSARQTGDDYGYTF.

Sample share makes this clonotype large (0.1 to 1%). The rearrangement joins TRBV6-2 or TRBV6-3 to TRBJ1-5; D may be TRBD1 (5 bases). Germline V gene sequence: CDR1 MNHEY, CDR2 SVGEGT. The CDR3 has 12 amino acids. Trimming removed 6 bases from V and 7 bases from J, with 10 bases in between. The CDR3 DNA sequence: TGTGCCAGCAGGCAGGGAAGCCAGCCCCAGCATTTT. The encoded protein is CASRQGSQPQHF.

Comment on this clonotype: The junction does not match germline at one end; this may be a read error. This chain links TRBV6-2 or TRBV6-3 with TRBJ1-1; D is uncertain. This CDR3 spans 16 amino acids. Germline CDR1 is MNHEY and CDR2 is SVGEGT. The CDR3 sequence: CASSYPRGGRSTKAFF. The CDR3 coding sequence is TGTGCCAGCAGTTACCCCCGGGGAGGGAGGTCCACTAAAGCTTTCTTT.

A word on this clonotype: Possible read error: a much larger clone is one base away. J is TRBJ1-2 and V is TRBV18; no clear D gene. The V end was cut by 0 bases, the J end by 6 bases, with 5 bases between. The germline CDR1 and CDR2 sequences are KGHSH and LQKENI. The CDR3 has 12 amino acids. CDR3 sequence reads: CASSPPIDGYTF. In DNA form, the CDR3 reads TGTGCCAGCTCACCACCGATAGATGGCTACACCTTC.

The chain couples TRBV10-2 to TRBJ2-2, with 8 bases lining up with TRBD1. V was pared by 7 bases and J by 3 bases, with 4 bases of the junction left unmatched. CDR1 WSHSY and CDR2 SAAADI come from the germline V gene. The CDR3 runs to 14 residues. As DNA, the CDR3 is TGCGCCAGCAACAGACAGGGGTACACCGGGGAGCTGTTTTTT. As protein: CASNRQGYTGELFF.

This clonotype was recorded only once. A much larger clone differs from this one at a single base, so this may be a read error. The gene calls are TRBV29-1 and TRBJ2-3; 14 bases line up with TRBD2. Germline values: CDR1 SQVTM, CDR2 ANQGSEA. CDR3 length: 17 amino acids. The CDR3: CSVEDPMTSGGEDTKYF. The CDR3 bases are TGCAGCGTTGAAGATCCCATGACTAGCGGGGGGGAAGATACGAAGTATTTT.

The CDR3 DNA follows: TGTGCCAGCAGTTACGAGGGATCGACTAATGAAAAACTGTTTTTT. Translated, it gives CASSYEGSTNEKLFF. The gene calls are TRBV6-1 and TRBJ1-4, with D hard to call. Germline V gene lookup returns CDR1 MNHNS and CDR2 SASEGT. The CDR3 extends over 15 amino acids. V dropped 5 bases and J dropped 2 bases, with 12 bases sitting between them.

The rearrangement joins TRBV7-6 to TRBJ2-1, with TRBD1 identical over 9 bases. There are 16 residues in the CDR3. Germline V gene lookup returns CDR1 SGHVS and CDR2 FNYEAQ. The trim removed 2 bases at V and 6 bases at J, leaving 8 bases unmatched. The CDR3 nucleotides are TGTGCCAGCAGCTTAACAACCGGGACAGGGAGCAATGAGCAGTTCTTC. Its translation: CASSLTTGTGSNEQFF.

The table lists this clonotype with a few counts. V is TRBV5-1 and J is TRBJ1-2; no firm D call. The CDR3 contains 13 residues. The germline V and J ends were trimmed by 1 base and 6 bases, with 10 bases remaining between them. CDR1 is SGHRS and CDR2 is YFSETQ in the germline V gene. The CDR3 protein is CASSLNGDDGYTF. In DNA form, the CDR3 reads TGCGCCAGCAGCTTGAACGGGGATGATGGCTACACCTTC.

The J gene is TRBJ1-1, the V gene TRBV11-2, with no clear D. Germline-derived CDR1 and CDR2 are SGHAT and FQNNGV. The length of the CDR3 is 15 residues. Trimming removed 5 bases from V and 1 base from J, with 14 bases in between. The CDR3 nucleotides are TGTGCCAGCAGCCCCGTGGGCTTCGGGAACACTGAAGCTTTCTTT. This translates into CASSPVGFGNTEAFF.

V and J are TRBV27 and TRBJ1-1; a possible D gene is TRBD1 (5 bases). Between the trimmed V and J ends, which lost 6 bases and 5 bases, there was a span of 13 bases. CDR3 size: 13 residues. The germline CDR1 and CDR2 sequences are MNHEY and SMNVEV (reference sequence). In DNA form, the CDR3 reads TGTGCCAGCAGGCAGGGTGTAGGTACTGAAGCTTTCTTT. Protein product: CASRQGVGTEAFF.